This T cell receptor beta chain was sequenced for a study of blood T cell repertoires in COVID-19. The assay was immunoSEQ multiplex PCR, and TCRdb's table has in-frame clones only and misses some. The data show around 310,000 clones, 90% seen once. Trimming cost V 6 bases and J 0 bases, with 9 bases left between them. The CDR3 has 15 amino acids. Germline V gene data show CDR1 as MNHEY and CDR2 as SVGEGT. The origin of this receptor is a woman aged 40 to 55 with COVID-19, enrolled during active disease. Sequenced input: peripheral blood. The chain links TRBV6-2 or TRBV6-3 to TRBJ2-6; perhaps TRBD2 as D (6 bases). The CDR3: CASSPGGSGANVLTF. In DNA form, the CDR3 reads TGTGCCAGCAGCCCCGGGGGCTCTGGGGCCAACGTCCTGACTTTC.